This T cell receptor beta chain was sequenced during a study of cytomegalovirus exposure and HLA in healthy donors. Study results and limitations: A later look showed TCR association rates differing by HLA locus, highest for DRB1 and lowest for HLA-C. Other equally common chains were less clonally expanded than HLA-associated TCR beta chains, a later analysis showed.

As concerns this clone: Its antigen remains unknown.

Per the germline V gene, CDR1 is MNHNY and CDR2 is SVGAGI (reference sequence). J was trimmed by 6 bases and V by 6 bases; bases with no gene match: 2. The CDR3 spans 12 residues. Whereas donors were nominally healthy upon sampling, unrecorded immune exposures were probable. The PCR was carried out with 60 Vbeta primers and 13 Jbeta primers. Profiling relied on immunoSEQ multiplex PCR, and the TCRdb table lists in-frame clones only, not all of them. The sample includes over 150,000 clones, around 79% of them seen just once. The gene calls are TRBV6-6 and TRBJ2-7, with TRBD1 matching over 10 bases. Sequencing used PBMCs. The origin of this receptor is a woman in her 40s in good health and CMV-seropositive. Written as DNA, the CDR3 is TGTGCCAGCAGGACAGGGGGCGGCGAGCAGTACTTC. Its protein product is CASRTGGGEQYF.